A single sample gave rise to the 28 T cell receptor beta chains below, sequenced in a study of blood T cell repertoires in COVID-19. Generated by immunoSEQ multiplex PCR, the TCRdb table keeps only in-frame clones and is missing some. The sample shows around 180,000 clones, approximately 82% of them seen only once. The source material was peripheral blood. Receptor source: a woman at least 80 years old with active or convalescent COVID-19.

This clone was seen a handful of times. This chain joins TRBV6-1 and TRBJ1-1; tentatively, D is TRBD1 (6 bases). This CDR3 has 14 amino acids. Germline values: CDR1 MNHNS, CDR2 SASEGT. Trimming shortened V by 2 bases and J by 4 bases, and 11 bases separated the two germline ends. The CDR3: CASSELEGVTEAFF. CDR3 sequence (DNA): TGTGCCAGCAGTGAACTAGAGGGGGTCACTGAAGCTTTCTTT.

The rearrangement links TRBV5-5 to TRBJ1-5, with 8 nucleotides matching TRBD1. Germline CDR1 and CDR2: SGHKS and YYEKEE (reference sequence). CDR3 size: 14 residues. V lost 4 bases and J lost 4; bases outside the gene matches: 4. The CDR3 nucleotides are TGTGCCAGCAGCCTGGACAGGGTTAATCAGCCCCAGCATTTT. Translated: CASSLDRVNQPQHF.

The V and J genes are TRBV18 and TRBJ1-1, with 7 bases aligning to TRBD1. The trim removed 4 bases at V and 1 base at J, leaving 9 bases unmatched. Germline V lookup: CDR1 KGHSH, CDR2 LQKENI. The CDR3 spans 16 residues. The CDR3 sequence is CASSLRDSRGNTEAFF. The CDR3 nucleotides read TGTGCCAGCTCACTTCGGGACAGCCGGGGGAACACTGAAGCTTTCTTT.

This sequence joins TRBV12-3 or TRBV12-4 and TRBJ2-3; no clear D gene. V was clipped by 3 bases and J by 1 base, with 2 bases between them. The CDR3 has 12 amino acids. The CDR3 DNA follows: TGTGCCAGCAGTTTCGGCACAGATACGCAGTATTTT. As protein: CASSFGTDTQYF.

The V call is TRBV5-3, the J call TRBJ1-2; 7 bases align to TRBD1. TRBV5-3 is marked as an open reading frame, function uncertain. This CDR3 is built from 15 residues. V trimming: 0 bases; J trimming: 6 bases; junction bases outside the gene matches: 8. The CDR3 DNA sequence: TGTGCCAGAAGCTTGGGGACAGGCTGGTTGAATGGCTACACCTTC. Translation: CARSLGTGWLNGYTF.

This sequence joins TRBV7-3 and TRBJ2-7, with D perhaps TRBD2 (6 bases). The CDR3 spans 13 residues. Germline lookup yields CDR1 SGHTA and CDR2 FQGTGA. Trimming cost V 3 bases and J 5 bases, with 11 bases left between them. CDR3 bases: TGTGCCAGCAGCTTCGCTCGCGGGGACGAGCAGTACTTC. Amino acids: CASSFARGDEQYF.

V gene TRBV5-1 combines with J gene TRBJ2-5, with 8 nucleotides matching TRBD2. Trimming removed 0 bases from V and 3 bases from J; junction bases left unmatched: 4. Per germline, CDR1 SGHRS and CDR2 YFSETQ. The CDR3 totals 15 residues. The CDR3 is CASSLAGTREETQYF. The DNA for the CDR3 is TGCGCCAGCAGCTTGGCCGGGACTAGGGAAGAGACCCAGTACTTC.

The chain is built from TRBV2 and TRBJ2-1; D call uncertain. The V gene lost 3 bases and the J gene lost 8 bases, with 5 bases spanning the gap. Germline V gene sequence: CDR1 SNHLY, CDR2 FYNNEI. The CDR3 sequence is 11 residues long. CDR3 coding DNA: TGTGCCAGCAGTGATCAGGATGAGCAGTTCTTC. Residues: CASSDQDEQFF.

The sample holds a few counts of this clone. CDR3 region: CASSPTNLRGLYSNQPQHF. The CDR3 DNA follows: TGTGCCAGCAGCCCCACTAACCTCAGGGGTCTTTATAGCAATCAGCCCCAGCATTTT. This chain links TRBV7-8 with TRBJ1-5; perhaps TRBD1 as D (6 bases). CDR1 is SGHVS, CDR2 FQNEAQ, per germline. The CDR3 is 19 residues long. Trimming cost V 5 bases and J 0 bases, with 23 bases left between them.

This chain uses TRBV27 with TRBJ1-5; D is perhaps TRBD1 (6 bases). Germline V gives CDR1 MNHEY, CDR2 SMNVEV (reference sequence). CDR3 length equals 14 residues. The V end lost 6 bases, the J end lost 2 bases, and 11 bases lay between the germline ends. The CDR3 spells CASRPRQGNQPQHF. CDR3 coding DNA: TGTGCCAGCAGACCTCGACAGGGCAATCAGCCCCAGCATTTT.

The V and J genes are TRBV6-5 and TRBJ2-2, with a weak D call TRBD2 (5 bases). Trimming cost V 0 bases and J 6 bases, with 11 bases left between them. Germline lookup yields CDR1 MNHEY and CDR2 SVGAGI. This CDR3 contains 15 residues. The CDR3: CASSYSLARAGELFF. The CDR3 DNA sequence: TGTGCCAGCAGTTACTCTCTGGCGAGGGCCGGGGAGCTGTTTTTT.

This chain joins TRBV19 and TRBJ1-1; no clear D. Trimming took off 0 bases at V and 2 bases at J, with 7 bases between the two ends. The CDR3 contains 14 residues. Germline loops: CDR1 LNHDA, CDR2 SQIVND (reference sequence). The CDR3 reads CASSIDRENTEAFF. In DNA, the CDR3 is TGTGCCAGTAGTATAGATCGAGAAAACACTGAAGCTTTCTTT.

The V call is TRBV5-8, the J call TRBJ1-6; 9 nucleotides align to TRBD1. CDR3 length: 18 residues. In germline, CDR1 is SGHTS, CDR2 YDEGEE. The V segment lost 4 bases and the J segment 6 bases; nucleotides outside the gene matches: 14. The CDR3 sequence: CASSQLGTGLPGNSPLHF. CDR3 bases: TGTGCCAGCAGCCAACTCGGGACAGGGCTTCCTGGTAATTCACCCCTCCACTTT. The full variable domain, rest sourced from reference TRBV5-8 and TRBJ1-6, is EAGVTQSPTHLIKTRGQQATLRCSPISGHTSVYWYQQALGLGLQFLLWYDEGEERNRGNFPPRFSGRQFPNYSSELNVNALELEDSALYLCASSQLGTGLPGNSPLHFGNGTRLTVT.

The CDR3 here is CASSLPGGQGPSGANVLTF. CDR3 bases: TGTGCCAGCAGCCTCCCAGGTGGACAGGGACCCTCTGGGGCCAACGTCCTGACTTTC. This chain uses TRBV7-9 with TRBJ2-6; 8 nucleotides line up with TRBD1. The germline gives CDR1 SEHNR, CDR2 FQNEAQ (reference sequence). The CDR3 sequence is 19 residues long. Losses at the gene ends were 5 bases for V and 0 bases for J; bases not matched to a gene: 12.

The chain uses TRBV6-5 and TRBJ2-2; no clear D gene. Trimming left V 2 bases short and J 0 bases short, with 4 bases between. Germline V gives CDR1 MNHEY, CDR2 SVGAGI. CDR3 length: 14 amino acids. CDR3 nucleotides: TGTGCCAGCAGTTACACTACGAACACCGGGGAGCTGTTTTTT. Its translation is CASSYTTNTGELFF.

The gene calls are TRBV2 and TRBJ2-5; D uncertain. Germline loops: CDR1 SNHLY, CDR2 FYNNEI. This CDR3 has 14 amino acids. V shed 2 bases and J shed 2 bases, with 9 bases lying between them. The CDR3 spells CASSELVRQETQYF. The DNA for the CDR3 is TGTGCCAGCAGTGAATTGGTCAGACAAGAGACCCAGTACTTC.

This chain links TRBV6-5 with TRBJ1-1; TRBD1 is a possible D gene (6 bases). CDR1 is MNHEY, CDR2 SVGAGI, per germline. Between the trimmed V and J ends, which lost 7 bases and 5 bases, there was a span of 20 bases. This CDR3 has 15 amino acids. This CDR3 reads CASISNPTGLTEAFF. The CDR3 DNA sequence: TGTGCCAGCATTTCGAACCCAACAGGGCTTACTGAAGCTTTCTTT.

This chain joins TRBV6-6 and TRBJ2-5; 7 bases match TRBD2. This CDR3 has 12 amino acids. In germline, CDR1 is MNHNY, CDR2 SVGAGI (reference sequence). After removal of 8 bases from V and 4 bases from J, the junction contained 4 bases not matched to a gene. The chain's CDR3 is CASSAGAETQYF. In nucleotides, the CDR3 is TGTGCCAGCTCGGCGGGAGCAGAGACCCAGTACTTC.

The chain links TRBV20-1 to TRBJ1-1; D gene uncertain. Germline CDR1 is DFQATT and CDR2 is SNEGSKA (reference sequence). V was clipped by 0 bases and J by 7 bases, with 6 bases between them. The CDR3 contains 11 residues. The chain's CDR3 is CSAREAGEAFF. As DNA, the CDR3 is TGCAGTGCTAGAGAGGCAGGTGAAGCTTTCTTT.

The gene calls are TRBV6-5 and TRBJ1-1, with D possibly matching TRBD1 (5 bases). CDR1 is MNHEY, CDR2 SVGAGI, per germline. Trimming removed 6 bases at V and 1 base at J, with 12 bases between. The CDR3 is 14 residues long. CDR3 loop: CASSGPGGNTEAFF. The CDR3 nucleotides are TGTGCCAGCAGCGGACCGGGGGGGAACACTGAAGCTTTCTTT.

This clone was observed a single time. V usage is TRBV5-1 and J usage is TRBJ2-1; 12 bases agree with TRBD2. Per germline, CDR1 SGHRS and CDR2 YFSETQ. With 0 bases clipped from V and 5 bases from J, the junction kept 6 bases outside the gene matches. The CDR3 sequence is 17 residues long. The CDR3 loop is CASSLGLAGAGDNEQFF. CDR3 bases: TGCGCCAGCAGCTTGGGACTAGCGGGGGCTGGGGACAATGAGCAGTTCTTC.

The V gene is TRBV11-1, the J gene TRBJ2-7; D remains ambiguous. V lost 4 bases and J lost 3, with 10 bases in between. CDR1 and CDR2 from the germline V gene are SGHAT and FQDESV (reference sequence). This CDR3 region has 13 residues. CDR3: CASSSNYLYEQYF. The CDR3 DNA sequence: TGTGCCAGCAGCTCCAACTATCTCTACGAGCAGTACTTC. Drawing the rest from reference TRBV11-1 and TRBJ2-7, the complete variable domain is EAEVAQSPRYKITEKSQAVAFWCDPISGHATLYWYRQILGQGPELLVQFQDESVVDDSQLPKDRFSAERLKGVDSTLKIQPAELGDSAMYLCASSSNYLYEQYFGPGTRLTVT.

The rearrangement links TRBV2 to TRBJ2-7; D may be TRBD2 (6 bases). CDR1 SNHLY and CDR2 FYNNEI come from the germline V gene. This CDR3 is built from 14 residues. V shed 7 bases and J shed 2 bases, with 15 bases lying between them. The CDR3 reads CASKNLANPYEQYF. For the CDR3, the DNA is TGTGCCAGCAAAAACCTAGCGAACCCCTACGAGCAGTACTTC.

The chain combines TRBV5-4 with TRBJ1-2; D is unclear. V was trimmed by 1 base and J by 2 bases, leaving 6 bases between them. The CDR3 is 13 amino acids. Germline V lookup: CDR1 SGHNT, CDR2 YYREEE (reference sequence). The chain's CDR3 is CASSLLENYGYTF. The CDR3 coding sequence is TGTGCCAGCAGCTTGTTAGAAAACTATGGCTACACCTTC.

The chain couples TRBV10-2 to TRBJ1-1, with D uncertain. The CDR3 consists of 14 residues. V was cut by 3 bases and J by 1 base, with 9 bases left in between. Germline values: CDR1 WSHSY, CDR2 SAAADI. Here the CDR3 reads CASSDLRGNTEAFF. CDR3 in DNA: TGCGCCAGCAGTGACCTGCGGGGGAACACTGAAGCTTTCTTT.

The V and J genes are TRBV30 and TRBJ2-7; D perhaps matches TRBD2 (6 bases). Germline CDR1 reads GTSNPN; CDR2 reads SVGIG (reference sequence). CDR3 length: 14 amino acids. The V and J ends lost 2 bases and 7 bases respectively, with 18 bases between them. CDR3 amino acids: CAWSRSGLEVEQYF. In nucleotides, the CDR3 is TGTGCCTGGAGTCGAAGCGGGCTCGAGGTGGAGCAGTACTTC.

The CDR3 loop is CASSSRGLKIDTQYF. The CDR3, as DNA: TGTGCCAGCAGTTCCCGGGGACTCAAAATTGATACGCAGTATTTT. J is TRBJ2-3 and V is TRBV28; D might be TRBD2 (6 bases). V was cut by 4 bases and J by 6 bases, with 17 bases left in between. The CDR3 runs 15 residues. CDR1 and CDR2 (germline): MDHEN, SYDVKM.

This clone was counted a few times. The rearrangement links TRBV2 to TRBJ1-1, with a tentative D call TRBD1 (5 bases). Trimming cost V 3 bases and J 4 bases, with 18 bases left between them. From germline, CDR1 is SNHLY and CDR2 FYNNEI. The CDR3 is 16 amino acids. CDR3 nucleotide sequence: TGTGCCAGCAGTGAGATTCCGGTTTCCAGGGCCACTGAAGCTTTCTTT. This encodes CASSEIPVSRATEAFF.